This T cell receptor (beta chain) was sequenced for a study of identical twins. In germline, CDR1 is DFQATT, CDR2 SNEGSKA (reference sequence). V shed 4 bases and J shed 5 bases, with 14 bases lying between them. There are 13 residues in the CDR3. Using its own MiXCR run on the 5' RACE reads, TCRdb lists one record per CDR3 protein. The sample includes about 290,000 distinct CDR3 sequences, roughly 10% of them seen just once. Another study also made use of these data, one on yellow fever vaccine responses in identical twins.

This receptor was obtained from a woman younger than 30 in good health. Sequencing was performed on CD8+ T cells sorted from blood. The J gene is TRBJ1-1, the V gene TRBV20-1; D is unresolved. CDR3 nucleotide sequence: TGCAGTGCTAAGCCCGGGAAAGGAACTGAAGCTTTCTTT. It is translated as CSAKPGKGTEAFF.